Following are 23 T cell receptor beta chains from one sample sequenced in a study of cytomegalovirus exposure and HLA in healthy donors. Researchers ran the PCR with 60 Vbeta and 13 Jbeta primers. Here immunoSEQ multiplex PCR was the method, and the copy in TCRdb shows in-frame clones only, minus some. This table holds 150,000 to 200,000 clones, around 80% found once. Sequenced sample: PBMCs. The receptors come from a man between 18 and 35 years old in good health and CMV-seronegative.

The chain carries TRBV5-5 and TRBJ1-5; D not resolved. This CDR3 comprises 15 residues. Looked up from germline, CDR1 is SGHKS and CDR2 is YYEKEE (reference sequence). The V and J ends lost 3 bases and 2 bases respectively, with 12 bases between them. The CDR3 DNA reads TGTGCCAGCAGCTCAGACCTGGGCGGCAATCAGCCCCAGCATTTT. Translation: CASSSDLGGNQPQHF.

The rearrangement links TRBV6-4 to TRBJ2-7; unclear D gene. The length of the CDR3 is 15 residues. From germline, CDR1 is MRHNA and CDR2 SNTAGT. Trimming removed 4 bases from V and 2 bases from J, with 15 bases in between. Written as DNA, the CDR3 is TGTGCCAGCAGTGCCGAGGTGGGTTCTCCCTACGAGCAGTACTTC. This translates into CASSAEVGSPYEQYF.

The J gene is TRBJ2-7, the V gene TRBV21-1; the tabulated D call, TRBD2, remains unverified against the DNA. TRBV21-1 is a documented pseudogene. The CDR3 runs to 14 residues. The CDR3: CARFLGAGVYEQYF. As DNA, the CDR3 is TGTGCCAGGTTCCTCGGGGCGGGAGTCTACGAGCAGTACTTC.

The CDR3 loop is CASSPRPGENTEAFF. DNA of the CDR3: TGCGCCAGCAGCCCTAGACCGGGAGAAAACACTGAAGCTTTCTTT. V gene TRBV5-1 combines with J gene TRBJ1-1; the D is unclear. The length of the CDR3 is 15 residues. Per the germline V gene, CDR1 is SGHRS and CDR2 is YFSETQ. Trimming took off 4 bases at V and 2 bases at J, with 15 bases between the two ends. The entire variable domain, with the rest obtained from reference TRBV5-1 and TRBJ1-1, is as follows: KAGVTQTPRYLIKTRGQQVTLSCSPISGHRSVSWYQQTPGQGLQFLFEYFSETQRNKGNFPGRFSGRQFSNSRSEMNVSTLELGDSALYLCASSPRPGENTEAFFGQGTRLTVV.

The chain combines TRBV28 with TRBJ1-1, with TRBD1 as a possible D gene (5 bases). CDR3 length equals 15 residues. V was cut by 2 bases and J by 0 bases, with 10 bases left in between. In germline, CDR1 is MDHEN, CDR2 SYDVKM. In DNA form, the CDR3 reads TGTGCCAGCAGTTTAGGGGCAGACTTGAACACTGAAGCTTTCTTT. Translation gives CASSLGADLNTEAFF. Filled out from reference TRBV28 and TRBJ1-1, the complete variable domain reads DVKVTQSSRYLVKRTGEKVFLECVQDMDHENMFWYRQDPGLGLRLIYFSYDVKMKEKGDIPEGYSVSREKKERFSLILESASTNQTSMYLCASSLGADLNTEAFFGQGTRLTVV.

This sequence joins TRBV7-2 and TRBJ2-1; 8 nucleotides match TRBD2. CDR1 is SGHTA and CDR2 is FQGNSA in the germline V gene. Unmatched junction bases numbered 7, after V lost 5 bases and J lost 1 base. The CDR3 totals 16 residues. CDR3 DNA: TGTGCCAGCAGCCGGGGAGCGGGAGAGTCCTACAATGAGCAGTTCTTC. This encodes CASSRGAGESYNEQFF.

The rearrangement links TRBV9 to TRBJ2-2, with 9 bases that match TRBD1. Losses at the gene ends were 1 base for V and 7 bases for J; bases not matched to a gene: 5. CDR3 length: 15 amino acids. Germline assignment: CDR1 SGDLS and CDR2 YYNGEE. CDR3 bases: TGTGCCAGCAGCGTAAGGGACAGGGATGGCGGGGAGCTGTTTTTT. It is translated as CASSVRDRDGGELFF.

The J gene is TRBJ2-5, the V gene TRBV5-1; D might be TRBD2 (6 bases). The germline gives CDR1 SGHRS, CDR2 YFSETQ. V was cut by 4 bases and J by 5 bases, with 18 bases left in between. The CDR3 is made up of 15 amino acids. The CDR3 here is CASSPGDFLGETQYF. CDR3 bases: TGCGCCAGCAGCCCTGGGGACTTTTTGGGGGAGACCCAGTACTTC.

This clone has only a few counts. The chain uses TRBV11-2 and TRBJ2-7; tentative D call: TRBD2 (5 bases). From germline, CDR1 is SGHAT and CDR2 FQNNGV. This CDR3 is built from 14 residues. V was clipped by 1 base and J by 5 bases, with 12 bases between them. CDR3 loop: CASSLAGVRNEQYF. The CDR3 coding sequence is TGTGCCAGCAGCTTAGCCGGGGTTAGAAACGAGCAGTACTTC.

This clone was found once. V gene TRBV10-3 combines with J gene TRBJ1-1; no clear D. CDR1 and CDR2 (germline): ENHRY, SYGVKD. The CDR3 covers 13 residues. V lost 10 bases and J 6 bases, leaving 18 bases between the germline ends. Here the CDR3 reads CATKNVEGAEAFF. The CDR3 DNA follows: TGTGCCACCAAAAACGTCGAGGGAGCTGAAGCTTTCTTT.

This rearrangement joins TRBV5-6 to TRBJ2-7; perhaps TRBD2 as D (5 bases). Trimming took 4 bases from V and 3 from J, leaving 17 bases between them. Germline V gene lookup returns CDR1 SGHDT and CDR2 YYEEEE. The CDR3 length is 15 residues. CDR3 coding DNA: TGTGCCAGCAGCGTAAGAGGGCAGGTTAACTACGAGCAGTACTTC. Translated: CASSVRGQVNYEQYF.

The CDR3 nucleotides are TGTGCCAGCACTCCTGGGGGCGGCTCCTACGAGCAGTACTTC. Protein sequence: CASTPGGGSYEQYF. This rearrangement joins TRBV7-2 to TRBJ2-7, with D maybe TRBD1 (6 bases). Per the germline V gene, CDR1 is SGHTA and CDR2 is FQGNSA. CDR3 length: 14 residues. V lost 7 bases and J 0 bases, leaving 13 bases between the germline ends.

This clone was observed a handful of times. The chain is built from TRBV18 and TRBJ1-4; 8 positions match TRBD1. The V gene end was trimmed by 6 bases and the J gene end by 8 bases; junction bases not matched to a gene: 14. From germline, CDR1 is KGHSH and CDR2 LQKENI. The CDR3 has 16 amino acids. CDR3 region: CASSQMTTGAGEKLFF. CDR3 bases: TGTGCCAGCTCCCAGATGACGACAGGGGCGGGGGAAAAACTGTTTTTT. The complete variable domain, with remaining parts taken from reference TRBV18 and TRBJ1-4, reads NAGVMQNPRHLVRRRGQEARLRCSPMKGHSHVYWYRQLPEEGLKFMVYLQKENIIDESGMPKERFSAEFPKEGPSILRIQQVVRGDSAAYFCASSQMTTGAGEKLFFGSGTQLSVL.

The CDR3 reads CASSLGTGRDTEAFF. The CDR3 DNA is TGTGCCAGCAGCTTGGGTACAGGTAGGGACACTGAAGCTTTCTTT. The rearrangement uses TRBV7-9 and TRBJ1-1, with a tentative D call TRBD1 (5 bases). The CDR3 runs to 15 residues. V was clipped by 3 bases and J by 3 bases, with 14 bases between them. Per the germline V gene, CDR1 is SEHNR and CDR2 is FQNEAQ (reference sequence).

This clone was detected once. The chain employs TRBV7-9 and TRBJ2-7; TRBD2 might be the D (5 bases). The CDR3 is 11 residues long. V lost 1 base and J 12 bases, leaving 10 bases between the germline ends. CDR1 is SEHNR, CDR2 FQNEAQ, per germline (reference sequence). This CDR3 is CASSLGSVWYF. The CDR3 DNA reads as TGTGCCAGCAGCTTAGGTAGCGTGTGGTACTTC.

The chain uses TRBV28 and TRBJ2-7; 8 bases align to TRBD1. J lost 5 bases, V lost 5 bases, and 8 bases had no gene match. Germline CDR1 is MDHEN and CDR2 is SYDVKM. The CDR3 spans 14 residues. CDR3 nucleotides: TGTGCCAGCAGTCCGGGACAGGTTTTCAACGAGCAGTACTTC. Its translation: CASSPGQVFNEQYF.

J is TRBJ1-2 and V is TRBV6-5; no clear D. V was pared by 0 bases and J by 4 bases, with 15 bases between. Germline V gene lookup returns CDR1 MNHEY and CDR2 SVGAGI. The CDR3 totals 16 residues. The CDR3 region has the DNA TGTGCCAGCAGTTACTCAGCAGGCCTCCTTGCCTATGGCTACACCTTC. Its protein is CASSYSAGLLAYGYTF.

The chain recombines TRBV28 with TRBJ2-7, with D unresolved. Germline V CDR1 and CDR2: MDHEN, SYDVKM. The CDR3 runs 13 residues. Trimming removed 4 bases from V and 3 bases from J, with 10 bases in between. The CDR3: CASSSPVSYEQYF. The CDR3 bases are TGTGCCAGCAGTTCGCCGGTGAGCTACGAGCAGTACTTC.

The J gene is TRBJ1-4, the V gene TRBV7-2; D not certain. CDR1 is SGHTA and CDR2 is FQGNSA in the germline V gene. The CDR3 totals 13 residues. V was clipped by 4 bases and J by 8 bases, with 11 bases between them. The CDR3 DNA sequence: TGTGCCAGCAGCTCCGGGGTAGGGGAAAAACTGTTTTTT. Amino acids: CASSSGVGEKLFF.

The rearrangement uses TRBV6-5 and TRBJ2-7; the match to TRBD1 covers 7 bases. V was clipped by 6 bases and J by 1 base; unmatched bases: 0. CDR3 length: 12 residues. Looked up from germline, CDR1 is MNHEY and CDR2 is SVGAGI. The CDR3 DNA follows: TGTGCCAGCAGGGACAGGTCCTACGAGCAGTACTTC. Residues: CASRDRSYEQYF.

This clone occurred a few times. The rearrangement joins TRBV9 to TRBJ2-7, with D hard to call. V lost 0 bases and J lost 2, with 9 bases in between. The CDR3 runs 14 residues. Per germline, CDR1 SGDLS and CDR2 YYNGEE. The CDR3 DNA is TGTGCCAGCAGCGTAGATCTACCCCCCTACGAGCAGTACTTC. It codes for CASSVDLPPYEQYF.

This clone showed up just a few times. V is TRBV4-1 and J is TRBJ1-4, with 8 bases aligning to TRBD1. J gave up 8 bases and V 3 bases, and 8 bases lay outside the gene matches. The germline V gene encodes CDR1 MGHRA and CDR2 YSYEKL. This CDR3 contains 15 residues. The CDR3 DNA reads TGCGCCAGCAGCCACCCGACAGGGGCTGGGGAAAAACTGTTTTTT. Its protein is CASSHPTGAGEKLFF.

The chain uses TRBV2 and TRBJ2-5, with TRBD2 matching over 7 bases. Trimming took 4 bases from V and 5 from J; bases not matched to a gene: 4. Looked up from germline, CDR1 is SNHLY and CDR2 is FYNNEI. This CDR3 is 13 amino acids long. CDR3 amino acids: CASSAREGETQYF. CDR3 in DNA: TGTGCCAGCAGTGCTAGGGAGGGGGAGACCCAGTACTTC.